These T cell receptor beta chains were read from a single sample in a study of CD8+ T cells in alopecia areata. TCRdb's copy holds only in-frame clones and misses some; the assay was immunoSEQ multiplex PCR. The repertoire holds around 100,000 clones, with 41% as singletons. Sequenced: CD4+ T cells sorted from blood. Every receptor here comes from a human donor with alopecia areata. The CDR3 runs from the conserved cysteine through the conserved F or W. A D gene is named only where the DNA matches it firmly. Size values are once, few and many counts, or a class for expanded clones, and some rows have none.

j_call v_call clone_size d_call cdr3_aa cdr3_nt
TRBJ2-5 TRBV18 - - CASSPGTQETQYF TGTGCCAGCTCACCGGGGACACAAGAGACCCAGTACTTC
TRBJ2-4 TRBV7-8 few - CASSLAALAKNIQYF TGTGCCAGCAGCTTAGCGGCCCTAGCCAAAAACATTCAGTACTTC
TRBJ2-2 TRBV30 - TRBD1 CASTGTANTGELFF TGTGCCTCCACCGGGACAGCGAACACCGGGGAGCTGTTTTTT
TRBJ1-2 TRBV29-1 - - CSVVEHDYGYTF TGCAGCGTTGTAGAACACGACTATGGCTACACCTTC
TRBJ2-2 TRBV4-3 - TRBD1 CASSRGQGAVRELFF TGCGCCAGCAGCCGAGGACAGGGGGCGGTCCGGGAGCTGTTTTTT
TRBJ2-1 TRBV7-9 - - CASSLYNTTGNRNEQFF TGTGCCAGCAGCCTATATAACACGACAGGTAATAGGAATGAGCAGTTCTTC
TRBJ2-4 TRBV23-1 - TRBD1 CASSQTWTGWLYLGGNIQYF TGCGCCAGCAGTCAAACCTGGACAGGGTGGCTCTATTTAGGAGGAAACATTCAGTACTTC
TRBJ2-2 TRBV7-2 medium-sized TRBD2 CASSQSPSGGLTGELFF TGTGCCAGCAGCCAGTCCCCTAGCGGGGGTCTCACCGGGGAGCTGTTTTTT
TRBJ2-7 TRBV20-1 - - CSARDKYEQYF TGCAGTGCTAGAGACAAATACGAGCAGTACTTC
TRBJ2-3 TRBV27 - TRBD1 CASSWTGADTQYF TGTGCCAGCAGTTGGACAGGGGCGGATACGCAGTATTTT
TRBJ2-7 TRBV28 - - CASSLWTGSYEQYF TGTGCCAGCAGTTTATGGACCGGATCCTACGAGCAGTACTTC
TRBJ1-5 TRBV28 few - CASTRGGGSNQPQHF TGTGCCAGCACTCGGGGTGGGGGTAGCAATCAGCCCCAGCATTTT
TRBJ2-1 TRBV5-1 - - CASSPTAHEQFF TGCGCCAGCAGCCCTACAGCCCACGAGCAGTTCTTC
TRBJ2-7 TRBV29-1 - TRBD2 CSVGTSGSYEQYF TGCAGCGTTGGGACTAGCGGGAGCTACGAGCAGTACTTC
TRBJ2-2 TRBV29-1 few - CSVERLANTGELFF TGCAGCGTTGAACGACTGGCGAACACCGGGGAGCTGTTTTTT
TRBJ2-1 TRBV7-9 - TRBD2 CASSSLAKQFF TGTGCCAGCAGCTCACTAGCGAAGCAGTTCTTC
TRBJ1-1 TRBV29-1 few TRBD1 CSSTGYLGTEAFF TGCAGCTCGACAGGGTATTTGGGCACTGAAGCTTTCTTT
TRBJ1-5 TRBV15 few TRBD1 CATSSNPGQAIRHF TGTGCCACCAGCTCTAACCCCGGACAGGCCATTAGGCATTTT
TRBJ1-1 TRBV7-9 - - CASSHRQLNTEAFF TGTGCCAGCAGCCATAGACAGTTGAACACTGAAGCTTTCTTT
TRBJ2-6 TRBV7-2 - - CASSRILSSGANVLTF TGTGCCAGCAGCAGGATACTAAGCTCTGGGGCCAACGTCCTGACTTTC
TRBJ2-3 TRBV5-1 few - CASSFGGDITDTQYF TGCGCCAGCAGCTTTGGAGGGGATATCACAGATACGCAGTATTTT
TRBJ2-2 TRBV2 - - CASSEGRGRAGELFF TGTGCCAGCAGTGAAGGAAGGGGAAGGGCCGGGGAGCTGTTTTTT
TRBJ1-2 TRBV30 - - CAWSIRGTNYGYTF TGTGCCTGGAGTATCAGGGGAACTAACTATGGCTACACCTTC
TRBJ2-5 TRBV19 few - CASSLRETQYF TGTGCCAGTAGTCTTCGAGAGACCCAGTACTTC
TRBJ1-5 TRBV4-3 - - CASSQNTRTQPQHF TGCGCCAGCAGCCAAAATACACGGACTCAGCCCCAGCATTTT
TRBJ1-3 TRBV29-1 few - CSVEVRMNPGNTIYF TGCAGCGTTGAAGTCCGGATGAACCCTGGAAACACCATATATTTT
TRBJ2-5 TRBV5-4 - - CASSWTYQETQYF TGTGCCAGCAGCTGGACCTACCAAGAGACCCAGTACTTC
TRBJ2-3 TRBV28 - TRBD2 CASRSSGGALTDTQYF TGTGCCAGCAGGTCTAGCGGGGGGGCCCTCACAGATACGCAGTATTTT
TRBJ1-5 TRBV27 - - CASSRTTATNQPQHF TGTGCCAGCAGTAGGACCACAGCCACCAATCAGCCCCAGCATTTT
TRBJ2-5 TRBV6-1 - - CASRAGTSKETQYF TGTGCCAGCAGGGCCGGGACATCTAAAGAGACCCAGTACTTC
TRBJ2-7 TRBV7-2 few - CASSSGWRLGNEQYF TGTGCCAGCAGCTCCGGGTGGAGGTTAGGTAACGAGCAGTACTTC
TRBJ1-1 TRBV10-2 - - CASSEPPEAFF TGCGCCAGCAGTGAGCCCCCTGAAGCTTTCTTT
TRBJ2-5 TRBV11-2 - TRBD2 CASSLILAGQETQYF TGTGCCAGCAGCTTGATACTAGCGGGACAAGAGACCCAGTACTTC
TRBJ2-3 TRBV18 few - CASSPRAARATDTQYF TGTGCCAGCTCACCACGAGCCGCCAGAGCCACAGATACGCAGTATTTT
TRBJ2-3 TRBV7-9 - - CASSLGGGVDTQYF TGTGCCAGCAGCTTAGGCGGAGGGGTGGATACGCAGTATTTT
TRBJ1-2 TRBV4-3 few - CASSQDQGSTYGYTF TGCGCCAGCAGCCAAGATCAGGGGAGCACCTATGGCTACACCTTC
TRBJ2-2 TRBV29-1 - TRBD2 CSVILAGGPGELFF TGCAGCGTTATACTAGCGGGAGGGCCCGGGGAGCTGTTTTTT